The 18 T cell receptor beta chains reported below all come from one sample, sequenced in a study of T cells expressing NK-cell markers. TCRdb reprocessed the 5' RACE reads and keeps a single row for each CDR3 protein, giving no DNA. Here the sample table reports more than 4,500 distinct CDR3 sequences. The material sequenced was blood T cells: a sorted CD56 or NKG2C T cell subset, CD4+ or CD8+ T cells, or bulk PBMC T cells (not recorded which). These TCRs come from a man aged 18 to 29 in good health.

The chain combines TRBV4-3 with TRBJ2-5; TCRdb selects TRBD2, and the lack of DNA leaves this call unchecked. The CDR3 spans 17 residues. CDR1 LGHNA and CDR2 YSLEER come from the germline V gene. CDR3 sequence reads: CASSQVSSGSRGETQYF.

The CDR3 sequence: CASSQDLAGGPSTQYF. The chain is built from TRBV4-3 and TRBJ2-3; TCRdb lists TRBD2, though no DNA is available to test this call. The CDR3 runs 16 residues. Per the germline V gene, CDR1 is LGHNA and CDR2 is YSLEER.

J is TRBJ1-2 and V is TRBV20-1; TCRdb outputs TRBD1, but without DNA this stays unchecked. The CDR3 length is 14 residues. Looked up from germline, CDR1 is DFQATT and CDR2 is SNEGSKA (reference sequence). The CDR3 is CSARAGTGGHGYTF.

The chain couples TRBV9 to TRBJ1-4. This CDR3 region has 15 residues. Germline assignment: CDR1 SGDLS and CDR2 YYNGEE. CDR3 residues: CASSSSPGANEKLFF.

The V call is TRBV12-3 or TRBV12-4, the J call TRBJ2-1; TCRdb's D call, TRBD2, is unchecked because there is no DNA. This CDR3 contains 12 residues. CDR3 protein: CASSLGLAEQFF.

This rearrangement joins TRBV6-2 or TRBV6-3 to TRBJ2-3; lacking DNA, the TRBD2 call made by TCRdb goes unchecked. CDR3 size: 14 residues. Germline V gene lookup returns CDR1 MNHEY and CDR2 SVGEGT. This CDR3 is CASRKQRETDTQYF.

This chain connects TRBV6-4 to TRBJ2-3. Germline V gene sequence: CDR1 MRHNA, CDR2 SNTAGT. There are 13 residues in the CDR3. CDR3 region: CASGFEGTDTQYF.

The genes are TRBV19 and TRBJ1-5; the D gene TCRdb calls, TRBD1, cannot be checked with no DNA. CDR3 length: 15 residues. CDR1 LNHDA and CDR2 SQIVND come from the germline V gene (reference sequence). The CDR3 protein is CASSTYRDGNQPQHF.

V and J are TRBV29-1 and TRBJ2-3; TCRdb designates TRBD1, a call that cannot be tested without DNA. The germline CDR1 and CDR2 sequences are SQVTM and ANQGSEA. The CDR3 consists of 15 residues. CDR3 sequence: CSGSVGTGGTDTQYF.

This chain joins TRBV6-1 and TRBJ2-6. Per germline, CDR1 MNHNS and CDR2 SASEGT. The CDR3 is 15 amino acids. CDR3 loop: CASSEAGSGANVLTF.

CDR3: CASSYPGTGGEQFF. The chain is built from TRBV6-2 or TRBV6-3 and TRBJ2-1; TCRdb designates TRBD1, a call that cannot be tested without DNA. The CDR3 has 14 residues. Germline V gives CDR1 MNHEY, CDR2 SVGEGT.

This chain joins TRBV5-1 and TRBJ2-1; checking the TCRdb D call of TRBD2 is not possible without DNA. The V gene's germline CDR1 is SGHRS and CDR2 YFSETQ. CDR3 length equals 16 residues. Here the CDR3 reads CASSLGLAGGLNEQFF.

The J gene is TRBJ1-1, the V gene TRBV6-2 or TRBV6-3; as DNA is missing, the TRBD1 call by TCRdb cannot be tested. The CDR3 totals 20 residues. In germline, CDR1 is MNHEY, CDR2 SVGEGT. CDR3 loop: CASAEPYTTTPGGLNTEAFF.

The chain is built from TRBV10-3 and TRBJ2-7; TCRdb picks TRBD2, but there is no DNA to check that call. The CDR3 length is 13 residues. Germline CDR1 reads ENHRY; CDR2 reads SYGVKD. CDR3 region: CAISGSGAYEQYF.

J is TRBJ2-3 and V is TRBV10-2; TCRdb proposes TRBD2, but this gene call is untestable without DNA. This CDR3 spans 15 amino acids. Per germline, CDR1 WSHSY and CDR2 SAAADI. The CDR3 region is CASSGMEGVGDTQYF.

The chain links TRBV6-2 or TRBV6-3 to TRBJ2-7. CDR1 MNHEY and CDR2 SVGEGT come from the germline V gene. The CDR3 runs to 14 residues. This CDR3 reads CASSSGRVVYEQYF.

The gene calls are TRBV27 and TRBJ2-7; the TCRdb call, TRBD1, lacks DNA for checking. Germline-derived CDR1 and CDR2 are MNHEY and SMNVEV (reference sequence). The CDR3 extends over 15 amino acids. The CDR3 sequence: CASWGTEPFSYEQYF.

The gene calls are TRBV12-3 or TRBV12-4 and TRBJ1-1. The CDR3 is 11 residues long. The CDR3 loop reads CASSLGPRAFF.